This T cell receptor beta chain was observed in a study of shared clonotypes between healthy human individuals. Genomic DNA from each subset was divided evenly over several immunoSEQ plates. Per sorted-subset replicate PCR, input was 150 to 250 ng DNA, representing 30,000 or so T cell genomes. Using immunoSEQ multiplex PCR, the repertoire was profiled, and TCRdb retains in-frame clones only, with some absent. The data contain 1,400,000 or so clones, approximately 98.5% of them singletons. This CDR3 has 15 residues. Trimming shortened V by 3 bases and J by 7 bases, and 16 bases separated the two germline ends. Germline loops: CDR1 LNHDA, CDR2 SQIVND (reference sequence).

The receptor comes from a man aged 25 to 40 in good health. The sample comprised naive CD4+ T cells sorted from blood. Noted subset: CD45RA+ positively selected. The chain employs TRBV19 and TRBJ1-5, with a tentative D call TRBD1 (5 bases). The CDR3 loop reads CASSIETDTSQPQHF. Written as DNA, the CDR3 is TGTGCCAGTAGTATCGAGACAGACACTTCCCAGCCCCAGCATTTT.